Listed below are T cell receptor beta chains from one sample, sequenced in a study of shared clonotypes between healthy human individuals. Libraries were prepared by immunoSEQ multiplex PCR; TCRdb keeps only in-frame clonotypes and omits some of them. This sample carries 800,000 to 950,000 clones, around 96% of them seen once, and the ten largest clones take about 0.21%. The sequencing input was naive CD8+ T cells sorted from blood. The receptors derive from a man under 40 in good health. CDR3s include the opening cysteine and the closing phenylalanine or tryptophan. Fields, in order: J gene, clone size, V gene, D gene, CDR3 DNA, CDR3 protein. A D gene is named only where the DNA matches it firmly. For some rows the clone size is stated as once, few or many, or as a class when expanded; others skip it.

TRBJ2-1 - TRBV11-2 - TGTGCCAGCAGCTTAGGTGCGGCAGGGCTTGGCTCCTACAATGAGCAGTTCTTC CASSLGAAGLGSYNEQFF
TRBJ1-2 once TRBV2 TRBD1 TGTGCCAGCAGTGAAGCTCCGGGACAGGGGGCCGAGGGCTACACCTTC CASSEAPGQGAEGYTF
TRBJ1-2 - TRBV4-1 - TGCGCCAGCAGCCAAGGTCGCGGATTTAATGGCTACACCTTC CASSQGRGFNGYTF
TRBJ2-7 once TRBV5-1 - TGCGCCAGCAGTCCTATGGGGAGCGACGAGCAGTACTTC CASSPMGSDEQYF
TRBJ2-1 - TRBV5-4 TRBD2 TGTGCCAGCCTGCTAGCGGGAAATTACAATGAGCAGTTCTTC CASLLAGNYNEQFF
TRBJ2-7 - TRBV10-3 - TGTGCCTCCGCGGGCCCCGGCAATGACGAGCAGTACTTC CASAGPGNDEQYF
TRBJ2-2 - TRBV4-1 TRBD2 TGCGCCAGCAGCCAAGAAAATCTGGGACTAGCGGGAACCGGGGAGCTGTTTTTT CASSQENLGLAGTGELFF
TRBJ2-2 - TRBV10-3 - TGTGCCATCAGTGAGTCGAATCCCGGGGGCACCGGGGAGCTGTTTTTT CAISESNPGGTGELFF
TRBJ2-5 - TRBV11-2 TRBD1 TGTGCCAGCAGCTTGTGGGACAGGGGGCAGGAGACCCAGTACTTC CASSLWDRGQETQYF
TRBJ2-1 - TRBV27 - TGTGCCAGCAGTCCCGGAGGGGCCTACAATGAGCAGTTCTTC CASSPGGAYNEQFF
TRBJ1-2 - TRBV25-1 - TGTGCCAGCAGTGATCTAGTTGGGGAGGCGGACTATGGCTACACCTTC CASSDLVGEADYGYTF
TRBJ2-1 - TRBV29-1 TRBD2 TGCAGCGACGTTGGCGGGGGGTCCTATGAGCAGTTCTTC CSDVGGGSYEQFF
TRBJ2-5 - TRBV2 - TGTGCCAGCAGTGAATATTCAGGAGGGCAAGAGACCCAGTACTTC CASSEYSGGQETQYF
TRBJ2-3 - TRBV5-6 TRBD2 TGTGCCAGCAGCCCCCGAGGGGACTATAACACAGATACGCAGTATTTT CASSPRGDYNTDTQYF
TRBJ2-7 - TRBV28 - TGTGCCAGCAGTGACCCCGACAGTTACGACGAGCAGTACTTC CASSDPDSYDEQYF
TRBJ2-4 - TRBV9 - TGTGCCAGCAGCGTAGGGGGGACGGTAGCCAAAAACATTCAGTACTTC CASSVGGTVAKNIQYF
TRBJ2-1 - TRBV9 TRBD2 TGTGCCAGCGGCGCCCGGCCGGGGGAGGGGATCTACAATGAGCAGTTCTTC CASGARPGEGIYNEQFF
TRBJ2-7 - TRBV21-1 - TGTGCCAGCATGCTAGAGGAAAGTGCGGTTCTGGAACTAGCTCTGGGCGAGCAGTACTTC CASMLEESAVLELALGEQYF
TRBJ2-1 - TRBV25-1 TRBD2 TGTGCCAGCAGCCTTACCGGTCTAGCGGGAGTATCGGAGCAGTTCTTC CASSLTGLAGVSEQFF
TRBJ2-3 - TRBV7-8 - TGTGCCAGCAGCTTAGGGTTGTTGCGGGAACCATTCACAGATACGCAGTATTTT CASSLGLLREPFTDTQYF
TRBJ1-2 - TRBV4-3 - TGCGCCAGCAGCCAAGATCCGGGAGCCTATGGCTACACCTTC CASSQDPGAYGYTF
TRBJ2-1 - TRBV28 TRBD2 TGTGCCAGCAGTATAGCGGGAGCGCAAAGCAATGAGCAGTTCTTC CASSIAGAQSNEQFF
TRBJ1-2 - TRBV5-6 TRBD1 TGTGCCAGCAGCTCTTGGGACAGTAACTATGGCTACACCTTC CASSSWDSNYGYTF
TRBJ2-7 - TRBV10-2 - TGCGCCAGCAGTGAAGGGCAACTACTCTCCTACGAGCAGTACTTC CASSEGQLLSYEQYF
TRBJ2-1 - TRBV6-5 - TGTGCCAGCGGACCCACGACGGGCCTCTACAATGAGCAGTTCTTC CASGPTTGLYNEQFF
TRBJ1-1 - TRBV27 - TGTGCCAGCAGTCTCGAGATGAACACTGAAGCTTTCTTT CASSLEMNTEAFF
TRBJ2-1 - TRBV4-3 TRBD1 TGCGCCAGCAGCCACGGACAGGGTAATGAGCAGTTCTTC CASSHGQGNEQFF
TRBJ2-7 - TRBV7-7 - TGTGCCAGCAGCTTGGCAGGGAAGAGCTCCTACGAGCAGTACTTC CASSLAGKSSYEQYF
TRBJ2-7 - TRBV27 TRBD2 TGTGCCAGCAGTCCGAGTTTGAGCGGGAGTCTGGCCTACGAGCAGTACTTC CASSPSLSGSLAYEQYF
TRBJ2-3 - TRBV7-9 - TGTGCCAGCAGGACCCGCGGGGTGGGCACAGATACGCAGTATTTT CASRTRGVGTDTQYF
TRBJ1-4 - TRBV11-2 - TGTGCCAGCAGCTCCGGGTATTCTAATGAAAAACTGTTTTTT CASSSGYSNEKLFF
TRBJ1-1 - TRBV30 - TGTGCCTGGGATCCCATGGGCACTGAAGCTTTCTTT CAWDPMGTEAFF
TRBJ1-2 - TRBV7-9 - TGTGCCAGCAGCTTAGCCCCAGGGGAGTATAATGGCTACACCTTC CASSLAPGEYNGYTF
TRBJ2-7 - TRBV5-1 TRBD2 TGCGCCAGCAGACAATATAGCGGGTCCGGCTACGAGCAGTACTTC CASRQYSGSGYEQYF
TRBJ2-1 - TRBV4-3 - TGCGCCAGCAGCCAGGACAGCGGGCTATTCTACAATGAGCAGTTCTTC CASSQDSGLFYNEQFF